The subject of this entry is one T cell receptor beta chain. Here immunoSEQ multiplex PCR was the method, and the copy in TCRdb shows in-frame clones only, minus some. Among approximately 61,000 clones, around 81% were seen once, and the ten largest hold around 28%. This CDR3 has 16 residues. The germline gives CDR1 SGHNT, CDR2 YENEEA. Trimming removed 5 bases from V and 0 bases from J; junction bases left unmatched: 7. This record belongs to a study of T cell responses to AZD1222 COVID-19 vaccine. The receptor was derived from an adult who received the AZD1222 COVID-19 vaccine. The sample consisted of peripheral blood, taken 28 days after the second AZD1222 dose. The gene calls are TRBV11-3 and TRBJ2-3; 8 nucleotides agree with TRBD2. The CDR3 loop reads CASSDTSGPSTDTQYF. The CDR3 bases are TGTGCCAGCAGCGATACTAGCGGCCCCAGCACAGATACGCAGTATTTT.